This entry describes one T cell receptor (beta chain). The antigen is undetermined. Trimming took 2 bases from V and 4 from J, leaving 18 bases between them. Germline CDR1 SGDLS, CDR2 YYNGEE. The CDR3 totals 16 residues. This sample stems from a study of T cell repertoires in cytomegalovirus infection. Via MiXCR, TCRdb re-called the reads, giving one row per CDR3 protein. The sample includes some 700,000 distinct CDR3 sequences, 30% to 40% of them seen just once. The rearrangement uses TRBV9 and TRBJ1-2; a weak D match, TRBD1 (5 bases). The clonotype comes from a human donor in good health (CMV status not recorded). Some clones in this sample may be carry-over from other donors' samples. The sequenced sample was cultured PBMCs, obtained from culture after CMV antigen stimulation. DNA of the CDR3: TGTGCCAGCAGCGTTAGAACCGGGACGGAGGTCTATGGCTACACCTTC. Translating it yields CASSVRTGTEVYGYTF. Supplemented by reference TRBV9 and TRBJ1-2, the full variable domain reads DSGVTQTPKHLITATGQRVTLRCSPRSGDLSVYWYQQSLDQGLQFLIQYYNGEERAKGNILERFSAQQFPDLHSELNLSSLELGDSALYFCASSVRTGTEVYGYTFGSGTRLTVV.